The 9 T cell receptor beta chains in this list originate from one sample, sequenced in a study of molecular identifiers for immune sequencing clone quantification. TCRdb re-analysed the PCR reads in MiXCR, keeping a single row per CDR3 protein. The data contain about 500,000 distinct CDR3 sequences, around a fifth of them singletons. Specimen: naive CD8+ T cells from blood, with Jurkat cell RNA spiked in. Subset indicated: FACS-sorted CD8+CD4-CCR7+CD45RA+ naive T cells. The receptor set was obtained from a human donor in good health. Some libraries in this study had Jurkat cell RNA spiked in.

The table lists this clonotype with a few counts. The rearrangement uses TRBV12-3 or TRBV12-4 and TRBJ1-3; 8 positions agree with TRBD1. Trimming removed 5 bases from V and 2 bases from J; junction bases left unmatched: 5. This CDR3 has 15 amino acids. The CDR3: CASSPSTGAGNTIYF. CDR3 nucleotide sequence: TGTGCCAGCAGTCCCTCGACAGGGGCTGGAAACACCATATATTTT.

This clonotype has at least ten counts. The chain employs TRBV5-1 and TRBJ2-7; a possible D gene is TRBD1 (5 bases). CDR1 and CDR2 from the germline V gene are SGHRS and YFSETQ. This CDR3 contains 12 residues. Trimming left V 0 bases short and J 5 bases short, with 6 bases between. CDR3 nucleotides: TGCGCCAGCAGCTTGGTAGGGGACGAGCAGTACTTC. Protein: CASSLVGDEQYF.

This clonotype was seen only a few times. The junction departs from germline at one end; a sequencing error may be responsible. J is TRBJ2-5 and V is TRBV13, with 16 bases lining up with TRBD2. Germline V gene lookup returns CDR1 PRHDT and CDR2 FYEKMQ (reference sequence). CDR3 length: 16 residues. CDR3 coding DNA: TGTGCCAGCAGCGGAGGGACTAGCGGGAGGGAAGAGTCCCAGTACTTC. Encoded protein: CASSGGTSGREESQYF.

The sample holds a few counts of this clonotype. Likely a read error: the CDR3 ends without its conserved phenylalanine or tryptophan. The chain combines TRBV27 with TRBJ1-5; TRBD1 is a possible D gene (5 bases). Germline V gene data show CDR1 as MNHEY and CDR2 as SMNVEV (reference sequence). There are 14 residues in the CDR3. The ends were cut back, 3 bases at V and 7 bases at J, with 13 bases in the middle. For the CDR3, the DNA is TGTGCCAGCAGTTTGTCAGGGTCGGGCCAGCCCCAGCATCTT. As protein: CASSLSGSGQPQHL.

In its sample, this clonotype was seen many times. The chain uses TRBV14 and TRBJ2-7; D ambiguous. Trimming took 1 base from V and 5 from J, leaving 12 bases between them. Germline lookup yields CDR1 SGHDN and CDR2 FVKESK. The CDR3 spans 14 residues. CDR3 region: CASSQGYRPNEQYF. The CDR3 nucleotides read TGTGCCAGCAGCCAAGGTTATCGCCCGAACGAGCAGTACTTC.

Concerning this clonotype itself: The junction shows a germline mismatch at one end, possibly a read error. The chain carries TRBV7-9 and TRBJ2-7; D remains unclear. The germline V gene encodes CDR1 SEHNR and CDR2 FQNEAQ (reference sequence). The CDR3 loop spans 13 amino acids. CDR3 DNA: TGTGCCGGCAGACCGGACGTCTCCTACGAGCAGTACTTC. Amino acid sequence: CAGRPDVSYEQYF.

This clonotype turned up a few times. The rearrangement joins TRBV7-9 to TRBJ2-7; the match to TRBD2 covers 7 bases. Germline trimming cut 2 bases from V and 2 bases from J; bases unmatched to any gene: 12. The CDR3 sequence is 17 residues long. Germline-derived CDR1 and CDR2 are SEHNR and FQNEAQ (reference sequence). This chain's CDR3 is CASSLFMGRASAYEQYF. The CDR3, as DNA: TGTGCCAGCAGCTTATTTATGGGGAGGGCCAGCGCCTACGAGCAGTACTTC.

This clonotype has ten or more counts. This chain connects TRBV2 to TRBJ2-3; 10 bases are shared with TRBD1. The junction had 10 bases not matched to a gene; V was cut back by 6 bases and J by 4 bases. Germline CDR1 is SNHLY and CDR2 is FYNNEI. There are 16 residues in the CDR3. CDR3 protein: CASRGPRDRGPDTQYF. The CDR3 bases are TGTGCCAGCAGAGGCCCCAGGGACAGGGGTCCAGATACGCAGTATTTT.

In its sample, this clonotype was seen a few times. V usage is TRBV4-3 and J usage is TRBJ1-2; maybe TRBD1 (6 bases). This CDR3 is built from 17 residues. Between the trimmed V and J ends, which lost 4 bases and 4 bases, there was a span of 22 bases. The germline CDR1 and CDR2 sequences are LGHNA and YSLEER. The CDR3 DNA follows: TGCGCCAGCAGCCCCTCTATGGACAGTGGGATAGGCTATGGCTACACCTTC. Translating it yields CASSPSMDSGIGYGYTF.